The 10 T cell receptor beta chains below were found in one sample sequenced in a study of CXCR3-negative and CXCR3-positive naive CD8 T cells. Through 5' RACE with UMI labels, the TRB cDNA libraries were prepared. TCRdb derives one entry per CDR3 protein from the 5' RACE reads, leaving out DNA. This sample's table reports some 67,000 distinct CDR3 sequences. Source material: naive CXCR3- CD8+ T cells from blood. Regarding subset: CD45RO-CCR7+CD27+CD95- naive CD8+ T cells lacking CXCR3 (TNR3-). The receptors originated from a human donor in good health. Some clones in this sample may be carry-over from other donors' samples.

The chain carries TRBV14 and TRBJ1-2; TCRdb gives TRBD1 as the D gene, but with no DNA this cannot be confirmed. Germline CDR1 reads SGHDN; CDR2 reads FVKESK. CDR3 size: 15 residues. CDR3 loop: CASSQDHPGAHGYTF.

V usage is TRBV27 and J usage is TRBJ2-1. This CDR3 spans 17 amino acids. Germline-derived CDR1 and CDR2 are MNHEY and SMNVEV (reference sequence). The CDR3 loop reads CASSLVGVGFSYNEQFF.

The chain couples TRBV4-1 to TRBJ1-2; TCRdb calls TRBD1, which cannot be checked without DNA. The CDR3 spans 16 residues. Germline-derived CDR1 and CDR2 are MGHRA and YSYEKL. CDR3 sequence: CASSQVGTGEVYGYTF.

The chain couples TRBV6-4 to TRBJ1-5; TCRdb's assignment of TRBD1 cannot be checked, as there is no DNA. The CDR3 has 13 residues. Germline V CDR1 and CDR2: MRHNA, SNTAGT. The CDR3 spells CASATGANQPQHF.

The V call is TRBV7-9, the J call TRBJ2-7. The length of the CDR3 is 12 residues. The germline CDR1 and CDR2 sequences are SEHNR and FQNEAQ (reference sequence). The CDR3 is CATQGNSYEQYF.

V usage is TRBV6-2 or TRBV6-3 and J usage is TRBJ2-7; checking the TCRdb D call of TRBD2 is not possible without DNA. The CDR3 consists of 16 residues. CDR1 and CDR2 (germline): MNHEY, SVGEGT. This CDR3 is CASSETYSGVFYEQYF.

The chain has TRBV28 and TRBJ2-2; the TCRdb call, TRBD2, lacks DNA for checking. The CDR3 has 18 amino acids. Per the germline V gene, CDR1 is MDHEN and CDR2 is SYDVKM. The CDR3 loop is CASSSDSRRGGNTGELFF.

The chain combines TRBV5-8 with TRBJ1-1; lacking DNA, the TRBD1 call made by TCRdb goes unchecked. Germline loops: CDR1 SGHTS, CDR2 YDEGEE. The CDR3 sequence is 15 residues long. The CDR3 region is CASWDDRSANTEAFF.

This chain connects TRBV20-1 to TRBJ1-1; the D call of TRBD1 rests on TCRdb alone, since no DNA is present to check it. This CDR3 comprises 14 residues. Germline CDR1 reads DFQATT; CDR2 reads SNEGSKA (reference sequence). CDR3 amino acids: CSARPPGLDTEAFF.

The CDR3 sequence: CSVRTAYEQYF. The chain couples TRBV29-1 to TRBJ2-7; TCRdb designates TRBD1, a call that cannot be tested without DNA. Per the germline V gene, CDR1 is SQVTM and CDR2 is ANQGSEA. The CDR3 has 11 residues.